This T cell receptor beta chain was captured by sequencing in a study of T-cell memory formation after mild COVID-19. This CDR3 is 15 amino acids long. The V gene end was trimmed by 0 bases and the J gene end by 0 bases; junction bases not matched to a gene: 0. The germline V gene has CDR1 SGHRS and CDR2 YFSETQ. Details on this clonotype: What it binds is not known.

General study findings and limits: Several responding clones turned up in pre-infection memory, indicating that cross-reactive memory may have taken part. Mostly located in CM and EM were contracting CD4+ clones, with contracting CD8+ clones located in EMRA. Clones contracting day 15 to 85 were balanced CD4/CD8; later expanders leaned CD4+.

One entry per CDR3 protein, called by TCRdb with MiXCR from the 5' RACE reads. The table has 400,000 to 450,000 distinct CDR3 sequences, roughly 18% seen once. Sequenced: PBMCs or a T cell subset sorted from them (not recorded which). The chain recombines TRBV5-1 with TRBJ2-4; the match to TRBD2 covers 7 bases. The receptor comes from a man aged 18 to 29 who had mild COVID-19 (a few samples of this study predate the infection). Cell type and time point are not known. The CDR3 region has the DNA TGCGCCAGCAGCTTGGCGGGGGGAGCCAAAAACATTCAGTACTTC. Its protein product is CASSLAGGAKNIQYF.